A single sample gave rise to the 22 T cell receptor beta chains below, sequenced in a study of blood T cell repertoires in COVID-19. Clones were sequenced by immunoSEQ multiplex PCR, and TCRdb holds only the in-frame ones, with some missing. The sample records under 150,000 clones, 70% to 90% being singletons. Source material: peripheral blood. The receptors were gathered from a man aged 25 to 40 with acute or convalescent COVID-19.

This clone was seen only a few times. The chain is built from TRBV11-2 and TRBJ1-2, with 9 positions matching TRBD1. The CDR3 sequence is 17 residues long. V was clipped by 5 bases and J by 5 bases; unmatched bases: 15. Germline V CDR1 and CDR2: SGHAT, FQNNGV. DNA of the CDR3: TGTGCCAGCAGCCTACACCTCCTGGGACAGGGAGAGTATGGCTACACCTTC. This encodes CASSLHLLGQGEYGYTF.

The V call is TRBV7-3, the J call TRBJ2-5, with a tentative D call TRBD2 (6 bases). This CDR3 has 15 residues. The germline V and J ends were trimmed by 3 bases and 4 bases, with 15 bases remaining between them. The germline V gene has CDR1 SGHTA and CDR2 FQGTGA. The CDR3 is CASSFPGGERETQYF. The CDR3 nucleotides are TGTGCCAGCAGCTTCCCCGGGGGTGAGAGAGAGACCCAGTACTTC.

V is TRBV9 and J is TRBJ2-7; 8 bases map to TRBD2. The length of the CDR3 is 16 residues. Per germline, CDR1 SGDLS and CDR2 YYNGEE. V was pared by 4 bases and J by 3 bases, with 12 bases of the junction left unmatched. Here the CDR3 reads CASSQGHRGGSYEQYF. The CDR3 DNA follows: TGTGCCAGCAGCCAAGGCCATCGCGGGGGGAGCTACGAGCAGTACTTC.

The chain uses TRBV5-1 and TRBJ2-2; a weak D match, TRBD2 (5 bases). The CDR3 runs 14 residues. Looked up from germline, CDR1 is SGHRS and CDR2 is YFSETQ. V lost 2 bases and J lost 10, with 15 bases in between. CDR3 loop: CASSLERRAEELFF. Written as DNA, the CDR3 is TGCGCCAGCAGCTTAGAGCGGCGGGCGGAGGAGCTGTTTTTT.

In this sample, this clone turned up a few times. The genes are TRBV5-8 and TRBJ2-7; tentative D call: TRBD2 (5 bases). The CDR3 is 14 amino acids. With 0 bases removed from V and 7 bases from J, the gap between germline ends came to 14 bases. The germline CDR1 and CDR2 sequences are SGHTS and YDEGEE. The CDR3 DNA sequence: TGTGCCAGCAGCTTGGGATGGTCGGGAAAAGAGCAGTACGTC. It codes for CASSLGWSGKEQYV.

In this sample, this clone turned up a few times. The chain combines TRBV30 with TRBJ1-5; 7 bases are shared with TRBD1. Germline assignment: CDR1 GTSNPN and CDR2 SVGIG (reference sequence). CDR3 length equals 13 residues. J gave up 3 bases and V 3 bases, and 2 bases lay outside the gene matches. CDR3 residues: CAWSGTDNQPQHF. In DNA, the CDR3 is TGTGCCTGGAGCGGGACAGACAATCAGCCCCAGCATTTT. The full variable domain, rest sourced from reference TRBV30 and TRBJ1-5, is SQTIHQWPATLVQPVGSPLSLECTVEGTSNPNLYWYRQAAGRGLQLLFYSVGIGQISSEVPQNLSASRPQDRQFILSSKKLLLSDSGFYLCAWSGTDNQPQHFGDGTRLSIL.

The rearrangement joins TRBV25-1 to TRBJ2-1; 10 bases align to TRBD1. This CDR3 is built from 13 residues. Germline CDR1 reads MGHDK; CDR2 reads SYGVNS. V gave up 6 bases and J gave up 6 bases; unmatched junction bases: 2. CDR3 in amino acids: CASSGQGVNEQFF. In nucleotides, the CDR3 is TGTGCCAGCAGCGGACAGGGGGTCAATGAGCAGTTCTTC.

The rearrangement uses TRBV5-1 and TRBJ1-4, with a tentative D call TRBD1 (6 bases). V dropped 4 bases and J dropped 7 bases, with 20 bases sitting between them. Germline V gives CDR1 SGHRS, CDR2 YFSETQ. The CDR3 contains 16 residues. The CDR3 loop is CASSRAQGSGREKLFF. Written as DNA, the CDR3 is TGCGCCAGCAGCCGAGCACAGGGATCGGGTCGTGAAAAACTGTTTTTT.

V and J are TRBV13 and TRBJ2-1; 8 positions match TRBD2. Germline V gene lookup returns CDR1 PRHDT and CDR2 FYEKMQ (reference sequence). V lost 6 bases to trimming and J lost 6 bases; unmatched junction nucleotides: 10. CDR3 size: 15 residues. The CDR3 nucleotides read TGTGCCAGCAGATGGCGGGGGGCCGGAATCAATGAGCAGTTCTTC. Protein product: CASRWRGAGINEQFF. Full variable domain (remainder filled in from reference TRBV13 and TRBJ2-1): AAGVIQSPRHLIKEKRETATLKCYPIPRHDTVYWYQQGPGQDPQFLISFYEKMQSDKGSIPDRFSAQQFSDYHSELNMSSLELGDSALYFCASRWRGAGINEQFFGPGTRLTVL.

This clone was found a few times. The rearrangement uses TRBV30 and TRBJ1-3, with D hard to call. Trimming took 3 bases from V and 0 from J, leaving 9 bases between them. The CDR3 has 14 residues. Germline-derived CDR1 and CDR2 are GTSNPN and SVGIG (reference sequence). CDR3 amino acids: CAWRRLVSGNTIYF. CDR3 coding DNA: TGTGCCTGGAGAAGACTAGTCTCTGGAAACACCATATATTTT. The variable domain in full, completed from reference TRBV30 and TRBJ1-3, reads SQTIHQWPATLVQPVGSPLSLECTVEGTSNPNLYWYRQAAGRGLQLLFYSVGIGQISSEVPQNLSASRPQDRQFILSSKKLLLSDSGFYLCAWRRLVSGNTIYFGEGSWLTVV.

This clone is a singleton in its sample. The chain joins TRBV18 to TRBJ2-5; no firm D call. The CDR3 spans 13 residues. The V gene lost 3 bases and the J gene lost 2 bases, with 7 bases spanning the gap. The germline V gene encodes CDR1 KGHSH and CDR2 LQKENI. The CDR3: CASSPSPQETQYF. The CDR3 DNA reads as TGTGCCAGCTCACCGTCCCCTCAAGAGACCCAGTACTTC.

V gene TRBV5-1 combines with J gene TRBJ1-3; 11 positions match TRBD1. Germline V gene data show CDR1 as SGHRS and CDR2 as YFSETQ. The CDR3 contains 17 residues. Trimming took 4 bases from V and 0 from J; bases not matched to a gene: 6. CDR3 sequence: CASSLDGTGGSGNTIYF. CDR3 in DNA: TGCGCCAGCAGCCTCGACGGGACAGGGGGCTCTGGAAACACCATATATTTT.

CDR3 residues: CASSLGVRGGYEQYF. The CDR3 DNA follows: TGTGCCAGCAGCCTAGGGGTGAGGGGGGGGTACGAGCAGTACTTC. The chain recombines TRBV7-2 with TRBJ2-7, with D possibly TRBD2 on 7 matching bases. V shed 5 bases and J shed 4 bases, with 18 bases lying between them. The germline CDR1 and CDR2 sequences are SGHTA and FQGNSA. The CDR3 runs to 15 residues. The variable domain in full, completed from reference TRBV7-2 and TRBJ2-7, reads GAGVSQSPSNKVTEKGKDVELRCDPISGHTALYWYRQSLGQGLEFLIYFQGNSAPDKSGLPSDRFSAERTGGSVSTLTIQRTQQEDSAVYLCASSLGVRGGYEQYFGPGTRLTVT.

V gene TRBV29-1 combines with J gene TRBJ2-3, with no clear D. V was cut by 7 bases and J by 2 bases, with 4 bases left in between. The germline V gene encodes CDR1 SQVTM and CDR2 ANQGSEA. The CDR3 has 10 residues. The CDR3: CSGLTDTQYF. DNA for the CDR3: TGCAGCGGACTCACAGATACGCAGTATTTT.

This clone was seen more than once but under ten times. The chain has TRBV29-1 and TRBJ1-2; no clear D gene. Germline-derived CDR1 and CDR2 are SQVTM and ANQGSEA. Trimming took off 6 bases at V and 6 bases at J, with 11 bases between the two ends. This CDR3 is built from 11 residues. The CDR3 DNA reads TGCAGCGTAGGAGGAGGCCATGGCTACACCTTC. It encodes CSVGGGHGYTF. Full variable domain (outside the CDR3, taken from reference TRBV29-1 and TRBJ1-2): SAVISQKPSRDICQRGTSLTIQCQVDSQVTMMFWYRQQPGQSLTLIATANQGSEATYESGFVIDKFPISRPNLTFSTLTVSNMSPEDSSIYLCSVGGGHGYTFGSGTRLTVV.

The V call is TRBV5-8, the J call TRBJ1-6; 9 bases agree with TRBD1. The trim removed 1 base at V and 10 bases at J, leaving 9 bases unmatched. Germline-derived CDR1 and CDR2 are SGHTS and YDEGEE. This CDR3 is 16 amino acids long. The CDR3 region has the DNA TGTGCCAGCAGCTTGACCGGACAGGGGTACGAGTCACCCCTCCACTTT. Translation: CASSLTGQGYESPLHF. Variable domain in full (rest from reference TRBV5-8 and TRBJ1-6): EAGVTQSPTHLIKTRGQQATLRCSPISGHTSVYWYQQALGLGLQFLLWYDEGEERNRGNFPPRFSGRQFPNYSSELNVNALELEDSALYLCASSLTGQGYESPLHFGNGTRLTVT.

This clone occurred a few times. This rearrangement joins TRBV27 to TRBJ2-2, with unresolved D. CDR1 is MNHEY and CDR2 is SMNVEV in the germline V gene (reference sequence). CDR3 size: 15 residues. Trimming removed 3 bases at V and 3 bases at J, with 11 bases between. In nucleotides, the CDR3 is TGTGCCAGCAGTTTCTACAGAGTTTACACCGGGGAGCTGTTTTTT. Its translation is CASSFYRVYTGELFF.

CDR3 bases: TGTGCCAGCGGCAAACAGGGGTTGCATGAGCAGTTCTTC. It encodes CASGKQGLHEQFF. V usage is TRBV11-3 and J usage is TRBJ2-1; 7 positions agree with TRBD1. Germline values: CDR1 SGHNT, CDR2 YENEEA. Trimming took 8 bases from V and 8 from J; bases not matched to a gene: 9. CDR3 size: 13 residues. Together with reference TRBV11-3 and TRBJ2-1, the CDR3 gives the full variable domain: EAGVVQSPRYKIIEKKQPVAFWCNPISGHNTLYWYLQNLGQGPELLIRYENEEAVDDSQLPKDRFSAERLKGVDSTLKIQPAELGDSAVYLCASGKQGLHEQFFGPGTRLTVL.

The count of this clone is one. As DNA, the CDR3 is TGTGCCAGCAGTTACTCAGGGCAGGGCTACGAGCAGTACTTC. Encoded protein: CASSYSGQGYEQYF. The chain couples TRBV6-6 to TRBJ2-7; D is possibly TRBD1 (5 bases). The germline V gene encodes CDR1 MNHNY and CDR2 SVGAGI (reference sequence). The CDR3 covers 14 residues. With 0 bases removed from V and 3 bases from J, the gap between germline ends came to 9 bases.

The V gene is TRBV11-3, the J gene TRBJ1-2; 8 bases agree with TRBD1. The germline V gene encodes CDR1 SGHNT and CDR2 YENEEA. The CDR3 is made up of 13 amino acids. V trimming: 4 bases; J trimming: 7 bases; junction bases outside the gene matches: 5. CDR3 protein: CASSSGQGGGYTF. The CDR3 region has the DNA TGTGCCAGCAGCTCTGGACAGGGCGGTGGCTACACCTTC.

The chain combines TRBV21-1 with TRBJ1-5; the table's D call, TRBD1, was not checked against the DNA. TRBV21-1 is described as a pseudogene. The CDR3 has 20 residues. CDR3 sequence reads: CASSKVDSMDHVYSNQPQHF. CDR3 coding DNA: TGTGCCAGCAGCAAAGTAGACAGCATGGATCATGTCTATAGCAATCAGCCCCAGCATTTT.

CDR3 bases: TGTGCCAGCAGTTTAGGGGGGGGTTTCGCTGAAGCTTTCTTT. Residues: CASSLGGGFAEAFF. The chain employs TRBV6-2 or TRBV6-3 and TRBJ1-1; tentative D call: TRBD1 (6 bases). The V end lost 4 bases, the J end lost 6 bases, and 15 bases lay between the germline ends. Per germline, CDR1 MNHEY and CDR2 SVGEGT. The CDR3 sequence is 14 residues long.